These T cell receptor beta chains were read from a single sample in a study of T cell responses to AZD1222 COVID-19 vaccine. Sequenced by immunoSEQ multiplex PCR; TCRdb stores in-frame clones only, minus some. This table has 200,000 to 250,000 clones, around 94% appearing once. The sample in question was peripheral blood, obtained 28 days after the second dose of the MenACWY control vaccine. The receptors stem from an adult who received the MenACWY meningococcal vaccine as a control. Each CDR3 is given with its conserved first and last residue. A D gene is named only where the DNA matches it firmly. Clone size, where shown, is once, few, many, or a class for clones that have expanded.

j_call	clone_size	d_call	v_call	cdr3_nt	cdr3_aa
TRBJ1-1	.	.	TRBV28	TGTGCCACCGCCCGGGGCACTGAAGCTTTCTTT	CATARGTEAFF
TRBJ2-2	.	.	TRBV12-5	TGTGCTAGTGCCCCCTCCGGGGCCGGGGAGCTGTTTTTT	CASAPSGAGELFF
TRBJ1-3	.	.	TRBV9	TGTGCCAGCAGCGTAGGACAGCTTGACGGAAACACCATATATTTT	CASSVGQLDGNTIYF
TRBJ1-1	.	TRBD1	TRBV2	TGTGCCAGCAGATGGACAGGGGAAAGAGAAGCTTTCTTT	CASRWTGEREAFF
TRBJ1-2	.	TRBD1	TRBV6-5	TGTGCCAGCAGTTACCGGGACAGGGATGACTACACCTTC	CASSYRDRDDYTF
TRBJ2-3	.	TRBD1	TRBV4-2	TGTGCCAGCAGCCAAGATTCCGAACCGGGACAGGGCGTGGATACGCAGTATTTT	CASSQDSEPGQGVDTQYF
TRBJ2-3	.	TRBD2	TRBV2	TGTGCCAGCAGTGAATACCCGGGGGGGACAGATACGCAGTATTTT	CASSEYPGGTDTQYF
TRBJ1-5	.	.	TRBV7-2	TGTGCCAGCAGCTTATTTGCACAGGTGTGGCAGCCCCAGCATTTT	CASSLFAQVWQPQHF
TRBJ2-5	.	TRBD1	TRBV7-3	TGTGCCAGCAGCCAGGACAGGGGTTCCGCGGAGACCCAGTACTTC	CASSQDRGSAETQYF
TRBJ2-6	.	.	TRBV5-4	TGTGCCAGCAGCTTGGCCGGGTGGGCCTCTGGGGCCAACGTCCTGACTTTC	CASSLAGWASGANVLTF
TRBJ1-2	.	.	TRBV24-1	TGTGCCACCAGTGATTCGGCAGGGGCCTCCCGGAGCGGCTACACCTTC	CATSDSAGASRSGYTF
TRBJ1-1	.	TRBD1	TRBV2	TGTGCCAGCAGTGGGGGACAGGTGAACACTGAAGCTTTCTTT	CASSGGQVNTEAFF
TRBJ1-1	.	.	TRBV7-8	TGTGCCAGCAGCTTAGTTGGGTTGGCAGGAGGAACTGAAGCTTTCTTT	CASSLVGLAGGTEAFF
TRBJ2-7	.	.	TRBV6-2/TRBV6-3	TGTGCCAGCAGTCCCCTTACATCGGCCTACGAGCAGTACTTC	CASSPLTSAYEQYF
TRBJ1-2	.	.	TRBV14	TGTGCCAGCAGCCAAGATTTCCGAGGGGATTATGGCTACACCTTC	CASSQDFRGDYGYTF
TRBJ1-1	.	.	TRBV4-2	TGTGCCAGCAGCCAAGATGGGGGAGGGGTCACTGAAGCTTTCTTT	CASSQDGGGVTEAFF
TRBJ2-3	.	TRBD2	TRBV13	TGTGCCAGCAGCTTAGGCCTAGCGGGGGATCCTACGCAGTATTTT	CASSLGLAGDPTQYF
TRBJ1-1	.	.	TRBV5-4	TGTGCCAGCAGTCTGACAGCGATGAACACTGAAGCTTTCTTT	CASSLTAMNTEAFF
TRBJ1-5	.	.	TRBV28	TGTGCCAGCAGTTTATGGCAGGGAGGTAGCAATCAGCCCCAGCATTTT	CASSLWQGGSNQPQHF
TRBJ1-4	.	.	TRBV18	TGTGCCAGCTCACCAGGGGCGGGTGAAAAACTGTTTTTT	CASSPGAGEKLFF
TRBJ2-1	once	.	TRBV24-1	TGTGCCACCAGTGACCTCAACGATGAGCAGTTCTTC	CATSDLNDEQFF
TRBJ2-7	few	TRBD1	TRBV27	TGTGCCAGTTCGCAGACAGGGGGCGACTACGAGCAGTACTTC	CASSQTGGDYEQYF
TRBJ2-7	.	.	TRBV4-1	TGCGCCAGCAGCCCCCCGGGGTCCTACGAGCAGTACTTC	CASSPPGSYEQYF
TRBJ1-4	.	TRBD1	TRBV7-2	TGTGCCAGCAGCCAACCAGGGACAGCATTTGAAAAACTGTTTTTT	CASSQPGTAFEKLFF
TRBJ2-2	.	TRBD1	TRBV27	TGTGCCAGCAGTCCACTTTCCGGGACAGGGACACCCGGGGAGCTGTTTTTT	CASSPLSGTGTPGELFF
TRBJ1-6	.	.	TRBV2	TGTGCCAGCAGTGAAGCGCACTGGGCACCCCTCCACTTT	CASSEAHWAPLHF
TRBJ1-6	.	.	TRBV6-1	TGTGCCAGCAGTGAGTACGGAGTCGGGTCACCCCTCCACTTT	CASSEYGVGSPLHF
TRBJ2-7	.	.	TRBV3-1/TRBV3-2	TGTGCCAGCAGCCAAGCTCCGGGACAAAGCTACGAGCAGTACTTC	CASSQAPGQSYEQYF
TRBJ1-1	.	.	TRBV18	TGTGCCAGCTCACCACAGGGAGGGGTGAACACTGAAGCTTTCTTT	CASSPQGGVNTEAFF
TRBJ1-1	.	TRBD1	TRBV12-3/TRBV12-4	TGTGCCAGCAGCGACAGGGGGAACACTGAAGCTTTCTTT	CASSDRGNTEAFF
TRBJ1-2	.	.	TRBV7-9	TGTGCCAGCAGCACCTGGACAGACTATGGCTACACCTTC	CASSTWTDYGYTF
TRBJ2-2	.	.	TRBV6-5	TGTGCCAGCTCAGAGACTCCGAACACCGGGGAGCTGTTTTTT	CASSETPNTGELFF
TRBJ2-2	.	.	TRBV19	TGTGCCAGTAGTATAGAGGGCCTTTACACCGGGGAGCTGTTTTTT	CASSIEGLYTGELFF
TRBJ1-5	.	.	TRBV5-1	TGCGCCAGCAGCTTGGGTGAACGCCAGCCCCAGCATTTT	CASSLGERQPQHF
TRBJ1-2	.	TRBD1	TRBV30	TGTGCCTGGAGGAGATGGGACAGGAACTATGGCTACACCTTC	CAWRRWDRNYGYTF
TRBJ2-6	.	.	TRBV19	TGTGCCAGTAGTTTAGCGGGACAGTGGGCCAACGTCCTGACTTTC	CASSLAGQWANVLTF
TRBJ1-2	.	TRBD1	TRBV6-5	TGTGCCAGCAGGACTACAGGGGTCGGTTATGGCTACACCTTC	CASRTTGVGYGYTF
TRBJ2-6	.	.	TRBV2	TGTGCCAGCAGTGTCGGTCCTGGGGCCAACGTCCTGACTTTC	CASSVGPGANVLTF
TRBJ2-3	.	TRBD1	TRBV7-7	TGTGCCAGCAGCCCCGAGACAGGGAGCACAGATACGCAGTATTTT	CASSPETGSTDTQYF
TRBJ2-5	.	.	TRBV7-3	TGTGCCAGCAGCTTAAAAAGTGGGGAGACCCAGTACTTC	CASSLKSGETQYF
TRBJ1-2	once	.	TRBV5-4	TGTGCCAGCAGCCCCAGTTCCCTCAGGGACTATGGCTACACCTTC	CASSPSSLRDYGYTF
TRBJ1-1	.	.	TRBV19	TGTGCCAGTAGTATAAACGGGAACACTGAAGCTTTCTTT	CASSINGNTEAFF
TRBJ2-4	.	.	TRBV3-1/TRBV3-2	TGTGCCAGCAGCCAAGAACCCGGGGGCAAAAACATTCAGTACTTC	CASSQEPGGKNIQYF
TRBJ2-7	.	.	TRBV7-2	TGTGCCAGCAGCCCCCTGGCCGAGCAGTACTTC	CASSPLAEQYF
TRBJ1-3	.	.	TRBV6-5	TGTGCCAGCAGTTGGGACACCTCTGGAAACACCATATATTTT	CASSWDTSGNTIYF